This TCR beta chain emerged from a study of blood T cell repertoires in COVID-19. Study overall: Nucleic acid was either cDNA or gDNA, and it came from T cells, B-cell-depleted T cells, or PBMCs.

Clones were read by immunoSEQ multiplex PCR, and TCRdb kept only the in-frame ones, dropping some. Of some 250,000 clones listed, roughly 80% are singletons. It was during active infection that Seattle patients were enrolled and then longitudinally followed. V was trimmed by 0 bases and J by 3 bases, leaving 14 bases between them. The germline CDR1 and CDR2 sequences are LNHNV and YYDKDF (reference sequence). The CDR3 is made up of 16 amino acids. This clone has only a few counts. The chain links TRBV15 to TRBJ1-2; tentatively, D is TRBD1 (5 bases). The sequenced sample consisted of peripheral blood. This receptor was taken from a woman of 80 years or more with COVID-19, enrolled during active disease. The CDR3 DNA follows: TGTGCCACCAGCAGAGATAATAGGGGCAGTCACTATGGCTACACCTTC. Protein product: CATSRDNRGSHYGYTF.